The clone carrying this T cell receptor beta chain appeared many times. Its specificity is unknown. RNA transcripts gave rise to amplified TCR beta CDR3 regions. The TCR CDR3 first-round RT-PCR relied on the HTBI primer set. A single record per CDR3 protein comes from TCRdb applying MiXCR to the multiplex PCR reads. Here the sample spans roughly 520,000 distinct CDR3 sequences, around a quarter being singletons. This sample was included in a study of T cells in Graves' hyperthyroidism and ophthalmopathy. Study at large: Peripheral blood specimens were obtained at initial diagnosis, prior to any treatment.

The study's findings and limits: In the blood, most expanded thyroid clonotypes above 0.001 appeared as well. It was a median approximately 7.1 months before onset that the model predicted ophthalmopathy.

Inclusion characteristics of ophthalmopathy patients comprised a Clinical Activity Score of at least 3, a NOSPECS grade of at least 4, and duration under 3 months. The specimen sequenced was blood. The clonotype comes from a woman in her thirties with Graves' ophthalmopathy.

The CDR3 spells CASAGSGEETQYF. The CDR3 DNA reads as TGTGCCAGCGCCGGGTCTGGAGAAGAGACCCAGTACTTC. This chain connects TRBV11-1 to TRBJ2-5; unclear D gene. Germline CDR1 and CDR2: SGHAT and FQDESV (reference sequence). The germline V and J ends were trimmed by 8 bases and 3 bases, with 13 bases remaining between them. This CDR3 spans 13 amino acids.